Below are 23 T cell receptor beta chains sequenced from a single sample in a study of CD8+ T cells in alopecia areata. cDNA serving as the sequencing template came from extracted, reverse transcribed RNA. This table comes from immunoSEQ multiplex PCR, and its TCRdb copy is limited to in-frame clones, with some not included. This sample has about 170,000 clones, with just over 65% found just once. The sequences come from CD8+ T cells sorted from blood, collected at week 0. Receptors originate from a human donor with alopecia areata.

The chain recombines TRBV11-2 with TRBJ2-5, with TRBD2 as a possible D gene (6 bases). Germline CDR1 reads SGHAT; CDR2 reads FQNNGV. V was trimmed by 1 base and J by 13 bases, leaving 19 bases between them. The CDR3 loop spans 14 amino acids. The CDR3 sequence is CASSLAPTSPTWYF. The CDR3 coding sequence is TGTGCCAGCAGCTTAGCTCCCACTAGCCCCACCTGGTACTTC.

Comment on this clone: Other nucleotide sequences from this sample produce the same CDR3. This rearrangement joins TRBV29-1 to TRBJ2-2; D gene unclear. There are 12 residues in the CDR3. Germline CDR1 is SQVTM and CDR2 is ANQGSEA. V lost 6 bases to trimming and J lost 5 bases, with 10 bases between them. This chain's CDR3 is CSVISQTGELFF. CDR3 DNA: TGCAGCGTCATCAGCCAGACCGGGGAGCTGTTTTTT.

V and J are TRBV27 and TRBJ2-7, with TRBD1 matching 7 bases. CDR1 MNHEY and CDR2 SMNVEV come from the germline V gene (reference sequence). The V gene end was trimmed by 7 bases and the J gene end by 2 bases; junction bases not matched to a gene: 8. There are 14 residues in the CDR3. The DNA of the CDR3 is TGTGCCAGCAAGGGGGCAGGTTTTACCTACGAGCAGTACTTC. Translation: CASKGAGFTYEQYF.

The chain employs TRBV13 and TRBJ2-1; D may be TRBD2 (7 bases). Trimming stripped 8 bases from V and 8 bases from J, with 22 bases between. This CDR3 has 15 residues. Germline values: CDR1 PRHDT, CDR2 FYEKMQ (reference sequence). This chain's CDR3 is CASATAAGAGDEQFF. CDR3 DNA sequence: TGTGCCAGCGCAACCGCTGCAGGGGCGGGGGATGAGCAGTTCTTC.

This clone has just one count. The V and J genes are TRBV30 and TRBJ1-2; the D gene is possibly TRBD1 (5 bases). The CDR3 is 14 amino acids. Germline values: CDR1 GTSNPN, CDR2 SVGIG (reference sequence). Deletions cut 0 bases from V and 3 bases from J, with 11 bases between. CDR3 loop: CAWSVLGAHYGYTF. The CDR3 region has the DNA TGTGCCTGGAGTGTACTAGGGGCGCACTATGGCTACACCTTC.

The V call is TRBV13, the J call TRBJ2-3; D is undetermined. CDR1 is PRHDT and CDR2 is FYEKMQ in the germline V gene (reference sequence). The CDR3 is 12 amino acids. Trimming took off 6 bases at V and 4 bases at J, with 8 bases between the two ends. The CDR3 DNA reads TGTGCCAGCAGGGCGTCCCCAGATACGCAGTATTTT. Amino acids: CASRASPDTQYF.

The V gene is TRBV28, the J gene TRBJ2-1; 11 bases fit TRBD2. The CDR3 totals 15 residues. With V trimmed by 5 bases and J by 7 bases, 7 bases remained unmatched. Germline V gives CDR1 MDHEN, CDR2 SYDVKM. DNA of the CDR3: TGTGCCAGCAGTACAAGACTAGCGGGACAGAATGAGCAGTTCTTC. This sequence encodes CASSTRLAGQNEQFF.

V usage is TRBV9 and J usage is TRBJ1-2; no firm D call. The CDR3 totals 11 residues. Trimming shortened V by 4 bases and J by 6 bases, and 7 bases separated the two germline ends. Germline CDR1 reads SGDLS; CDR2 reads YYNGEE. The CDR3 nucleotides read TGTGCCAGCAGCCCACTCGATGGCTACACCTTC. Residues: CASSPLDGYTF.

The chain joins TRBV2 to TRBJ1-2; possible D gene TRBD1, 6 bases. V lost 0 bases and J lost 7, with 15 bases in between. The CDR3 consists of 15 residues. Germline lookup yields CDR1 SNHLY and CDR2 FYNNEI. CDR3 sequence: CASSEATPGAGGYTF. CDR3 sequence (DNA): TGTGCCAGCAGTGAAGCCACCCCGGGGGCCGGTGGCTACACCTTC.

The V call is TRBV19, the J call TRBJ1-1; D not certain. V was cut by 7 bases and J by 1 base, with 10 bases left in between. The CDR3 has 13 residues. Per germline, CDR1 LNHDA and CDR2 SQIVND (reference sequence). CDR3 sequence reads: CASNEVPNTEAFF. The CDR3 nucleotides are TGTGCCAGTAACGAGGTTCCGAACACTGAAGCTTTCTTT.

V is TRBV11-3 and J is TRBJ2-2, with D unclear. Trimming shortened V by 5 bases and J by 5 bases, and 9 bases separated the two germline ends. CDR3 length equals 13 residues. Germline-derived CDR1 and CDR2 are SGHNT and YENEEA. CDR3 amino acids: CASSPRETGELFF. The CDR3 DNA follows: TGTGCCAGCAGCCCAAGAGAGACCGGGGAGCTGTTTTTT.

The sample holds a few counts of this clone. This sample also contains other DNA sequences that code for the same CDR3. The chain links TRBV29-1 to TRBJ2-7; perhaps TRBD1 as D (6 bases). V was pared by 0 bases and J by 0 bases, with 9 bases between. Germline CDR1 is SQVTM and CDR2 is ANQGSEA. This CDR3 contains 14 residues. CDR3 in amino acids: CSVEEGTSSYEQYF. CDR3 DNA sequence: TGCAGCGTTGAAGAAGGGACATCCTCCTACGAGCAGTACTTC.

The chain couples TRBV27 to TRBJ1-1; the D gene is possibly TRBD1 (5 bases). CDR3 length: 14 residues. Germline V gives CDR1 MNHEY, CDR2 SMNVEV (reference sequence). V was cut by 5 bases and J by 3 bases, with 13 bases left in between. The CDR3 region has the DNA TGTGCCAGCAGTACCTGGGGGGGAGACACTGAAGCTTTCTTT. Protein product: CASSTWGGDTEAFF.

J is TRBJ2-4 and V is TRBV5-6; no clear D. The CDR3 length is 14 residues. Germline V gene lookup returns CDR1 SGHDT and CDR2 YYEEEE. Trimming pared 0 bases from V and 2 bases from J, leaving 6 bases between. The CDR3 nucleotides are TGTGCCAGCAGCTTGGGTCTCTCCAAAAACATTCAGTACTTC. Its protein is CASSLGLSKNIQYF.

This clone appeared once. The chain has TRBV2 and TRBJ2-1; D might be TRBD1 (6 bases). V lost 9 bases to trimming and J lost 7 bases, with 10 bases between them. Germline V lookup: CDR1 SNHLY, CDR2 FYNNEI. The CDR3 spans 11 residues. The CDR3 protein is CARLTGNEQFF. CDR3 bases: TGTGCCAGACTCACAGGGAATGAGCAGTTCTTC.

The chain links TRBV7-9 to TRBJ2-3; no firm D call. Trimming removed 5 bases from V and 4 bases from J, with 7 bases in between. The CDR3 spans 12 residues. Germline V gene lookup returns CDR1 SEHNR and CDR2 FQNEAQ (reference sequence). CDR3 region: CASSRLPDTQYF. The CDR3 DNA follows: TGTGCCAGCAGCCGTCTTCCAGATACGCAGTATTTT.

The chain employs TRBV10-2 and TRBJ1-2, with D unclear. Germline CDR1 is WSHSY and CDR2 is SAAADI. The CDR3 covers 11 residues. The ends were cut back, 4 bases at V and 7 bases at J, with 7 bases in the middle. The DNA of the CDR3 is TGCGCCAGCAGTGTAGCTGGTGGCTACACCTTC. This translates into CASSVAGGYTF.

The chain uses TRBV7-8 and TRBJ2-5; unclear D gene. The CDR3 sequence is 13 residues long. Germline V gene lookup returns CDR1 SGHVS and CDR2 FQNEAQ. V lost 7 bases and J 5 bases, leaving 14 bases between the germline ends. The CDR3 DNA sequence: TGTGCCAGCACCTACACCGGCGCGGAGACCCAGTACTTC. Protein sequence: CASTYTGAETQYF.

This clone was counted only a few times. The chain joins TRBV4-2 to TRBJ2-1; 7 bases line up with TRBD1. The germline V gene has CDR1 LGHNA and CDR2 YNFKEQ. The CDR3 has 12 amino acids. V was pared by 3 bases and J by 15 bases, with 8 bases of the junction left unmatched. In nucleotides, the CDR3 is TGTGCCAGCAGCCAGGCTACAGGGGTCCGGTTCTTC. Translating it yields CASSQATGVRFF.

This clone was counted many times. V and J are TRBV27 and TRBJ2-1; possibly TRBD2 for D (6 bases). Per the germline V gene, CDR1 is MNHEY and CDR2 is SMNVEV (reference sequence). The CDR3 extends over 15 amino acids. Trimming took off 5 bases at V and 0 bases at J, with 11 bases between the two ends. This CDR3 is CASSPNSGSYNEQFF. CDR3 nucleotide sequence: TGTGCCAGCAGTCCGAATAGCGGCTCCTACAATGAGCAGTTCTTC.

The CDR3 reads CASRGWDRDHTEAFF. The CDR3 DNA reads as TGCGCCAGCAGGGGGTGGGACAGGGACCACACTGAAGCTTTCTTT. The chain joins TRBV5-1 to TRBJ1-1, with 9 nucleotides matching TRBD1. This CDR3 has 15 amino acids. Germline trimming cut 5 bases from V and 3 bases from J; bases unmatched to any gene: 8. Germline CDR1 and CDR2: SGHRS and YFSETQ.

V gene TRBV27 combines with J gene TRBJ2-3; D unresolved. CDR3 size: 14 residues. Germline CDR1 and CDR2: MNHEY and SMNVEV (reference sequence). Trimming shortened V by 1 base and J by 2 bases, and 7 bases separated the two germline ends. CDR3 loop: CASSLYSVTDTQYF. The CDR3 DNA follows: TGTGCCAGCAGTTTATATTCTGTCACAGATACGCAGTATTTT.

The CDR3 reads CASSVGQFYEQYF. The CDR3, as DNA: TGTGCCAGCAGCGTGGGACAGTTCTACGAGCAGTACTTC. The V call is TRBV7-9, the J call TRBJ2-7; 7 bases align to TRBD1. Losses at the gene ends were 5 bases for V and 3 bases for J; bases not matched to a gene: 4. CDR1 and CDR2 from the germline V gene are SEHNR and FQNEAQ (reference sequence). The CDR3 loop spans 13 amino acids.